This is a list of T cell receptor beta chains from one sample in a study of blood T cell repertoires in COVID-19. The table came from immunoSEQ multiplex PCR; TCRdb's copy has only in-frame clones and leaves some out. The sample shows fewer than 250,000 clones, roughly four fifths of them seen only once. The sample comprised peripheral blood. The receptors derive from a woman in her thirties or forties with acute or convalescent COVID-19. CDR3s include the opening cysteine and the closing phenylalanine or tryptophan. D genes are given only for firm matches. Where a row states a size, it is once, few, many or the class of an expanded clone; other rows omit it.

TRBJ2-3,TRBD2,TRBV18,.,TGTGCCAGCTCATGGACTAGCGGGGGCGATACGCAGTATTTT,CASSWTSGGDTQYF
TRBJ1-3,.,TRBV4-1,few,TGCGCCAGCAGCCAAGTGGACATGGGTTTCTCTGGAAACACCATATATTTT,CASSQVDMGFSGNTIYF
TRBJ2-2,TRBD2,TRBV6-5,.,TGTGCCAGCAGTTACGGTGGCGGGGGTCGGACCGGGGAGCTGTTTTTT,CASSYGGGGRTGELFF
TRBJ1-6,TRBD1,TRBV6-4,.,TGTGCCAGCAGTCCTTCTGGACAGGGAGGATCACCCCTCCACTTT,CASSPSGQGGSPLHF
TRBJ2-1,TRBD2,TRBV24-1,.,TGTGCCACCAGTGATTTATCCGGGACTAGAGAGTATGAGCAGTTCTTC,CATSDLSGTREYEQFF
TRBJ2-3,TRBD1,TRBV10-2,.,TGCGCCAGCAGTGAAGGCAGGGACAGGTGGAGGGATACGCAGTATTTT,CASSEGRDRWRDTQYF
TRBJ1-4,TRBD1,TRBV5-8,.,TGTGCCAGCAGCTCCGGGATGATACAGGGGGCGGGTGAAAAACTGTTTTTT,CASSSGMIQGAGEKLFF
TRBJ2-3,TRBD2,TRBV14,.,TGTGCCAGCAGCCAACCCCCGGGAGGGATCACAGATACGCAGTATTTT,CASSQPPGGITDTQYF
TRBJ2-7,TRBD1,TRBV27,.,TGTGCCAGCAGTTTGGTGACAGGGGGATACGAGCAGTACTTC,CASSLVTGGYEQYF
TRBJ1-4,.,TRBV18,.,TGTGCCAGCTCACCCCGGGAGGGGGAAAAACTGTTTTTT,CASSPREGEKLFF
TRBJ2-5,TRBD2,TRBV9,.,TGTGCCAGCAGCGTAGTACTAGCGGGCCAAGAGACCCAGTACTTC,CASSVVLAGQETQYF
TRBJ2-7,.,TRBV6-5,.,TGTGCCAGCACTCGTTGGGGGACTTACGAGCAGTACTTC,CASTRWGTYEQYF
TRBJ1-2,.,TRBV4-3,.,TGCGCCAGCAGCCAAGAAGCTATCGACTATGGCTACACCTTC,CASSQEAIDYGYTF
TRBJ1-2,.,TRBV6-5,.,TGTGCCAGCAGTTATGGGCAGGGATACCGCTATGGCTACACCTTC,CASSYGQGYRYGYTF
TRBJ2-3,TRBD1,TRBV19,.,TGTGCCAGTAGTATAGATGGATGGGCCAGGGGGGATACGCAGTATTTT,CASSIDGWARGDTQYF
TRBJ1-2,.,TRBV7-2,.,TGTGCCAGCAGCGCCCAAGTCCAGGCTAACTATGGCTACACCTTC,CASSAQVQANYGYTF
TRBJ1-5,TRBD1,TRBV19,.,TGTGCCAGTAGTATAGACGACAGGGCTTATCAGCCCCAGCATTTT,CASSIDDRAYQPQHF
TRBJ2-1,TRBD1,TRBV7-8,.,TGTGCCAGCAGCGGCCGGGACAGGGGAGGTGAGCAGTTCTTC,CASSGRDRGGEQFF
TRBJ1-5,.,TRBV25-1,.,TGTGCCAGCAGTGACCACAAACAGGGAAGCAATCAGCCCCAGCATTTT,CASSDHKQGSNQPQHF
TRBJ1-5,.,TRBV5-1,once,TGCGCCAGCAGCTTACAGGGACCTAATCAGCCCCAGCATTTT,CASSLQGPNQPQHF
TRBJ2-3,TRBD2,TRBV2,few,TGTGCCAGCAGTGATTTAGCGGGGCAACTCACAGATACGCAGTATTTT,CASSDLAGQLTDTQYF
TRBJ2-3,TRBD2,TRBV7-2,.,TGTGCCAGCAGCTTGCCCTTTGCGGGGGGCGAAGACACAGATACGCAGTATTTT,CASSLPFAGGEDTDTQYF
TRBJ1-5,.,TRBV6-5,.,TGTGCCCCTTGGGGGGGTCAGCCCCAGCATTTT,CAPWGGQPQHF
TRBJ2-3,.,TRBV4-2,.,TGTGCCAGCAGCCAAGGAGGTACGGGCACAGATACGCAGTATTTT,CASSQGGTGTDTQYF
TRBJ2-7,.,TRBV6-5,.,TGTGCCAGCAGTCGAGACTTGCACTACGAGCAGTACTTC,CASSRDLHYEQYF
TRBJ2-1,TRBD1,TRBV27,.,TGTGCCAGCAGTTTGAGCAGGGGGCCCTACAATGAGCAGTTCTTC,CASSLSRGPYNEQFF
TRBJ1-6,.,TRBV6-4,.,TGTGCCAGCAGCCCCTCGAGAACGGGTTCACCCCTCCACTTT,CASSPSRTGSPLHF
TRBJ1-5,.,TRBV4-3,.,TGCGCCAGCAGCCAAGGGGGGCATAATCAGCCCCAGCATTTT,CASSQGGHNQPQHF
TRBJ2-2,TRBD2,TRBV7-6,.,TGTGCCAGCAGCCCCATAGGCGGGGGTGGCGGGGAGCTGTTTTTT,CASSPIGGGGGELFF
TRBJ1-6,TRBD1,TRBV6-4,.,TGTGCCAGCAGTGCGGACAGGGGAACTTCACCCCTCCACTTT,CASSADRGTSPLHF
TRBJ2-7,TRBD2,TRBV11-2,once,TGTGCCAGCGGACCCAGACTAGCGGCGCGCTACGAGCAGTACTTC,CASGPRLAARYEQYF
TRBJ1-1,TRBD1,TRBV10-1,.,TGCGCCAGCAGTGAGTCCGACCGGGACAGCACTGAAGCTTTCTTT,CASSESDRDSTEAFF
TRBJ1-2,TRBD1,TRBV30,.,TGTGCCTGGACCCGGACAGGGGCAGCTAACTATGGCTACACCTTC,CAWTRTGAANYGYTF
TRBJ2-5,.,TRBV5-1,.,TGCGCCAGCAGCTCCCTGGCGGAAGAGACCCAGTACTTC,CASSSLAEETQYF
TRBJ1-4,.,TRBV19,.,TGTGCCAGTAGTATGGGGCGAACTAATGAAAAACTGTTTTTT,CASSMGRTNEKLFF
TRBJ2-3,TRBD2,TRBV5-6,few,TGTGCCAGCAGCTTGGTAGCTAGCGGGGGCACAGATACGCAGTATTTT,CASSLVASGGTDTQYF
TRBJ2-1,TRBD1,TRBV27,few,TGTGCCAGCAGTCCCCCTGGGACAGGGGGCAATGAGCAGTTCTTC,CASSPPGTGGNEQFF
TRBJ2-7,TRBD1,TRBV4-3,.,TGCGCCAGCAGCCAAGGCGGGACAGGGGAGGGAACTAGAAACGAGCAGTACTTC,CASSQGGTGEGTRNEQYF
TRBJ2-1,TRBD2,TRBV9,.,TGTGCCAGCAGCGTTGACTTACTAGCGGGGACCCTCAATGAGCAGTTCTTC,CASSVDLLAGTLNEQFF
TRBJ2-7,.,TRBV25-1,.,TGTGCCAGCCGGGACTCAAACTCCTACGAGCAGTACTTC,CASRDSNSYEQYF
TRBJ1-1,TRBD1,TRBV2,.,TGTGCCAGCAGCTATTACGGGACAGCAAACACTGAAGCTTTCTTT,CASSYYGTANTEAFF
TRBJ2-7,TRBD2,TRBV20-1,.,TGCAGTGCTAGTTGGGGCCCGCGGGGGTCCTACGAGCAGTACTTC,CSASWGPRGSYEQYF
TRBJ2-1,TRBD1,TRBV30,.,TGTGCCTGGAGTTCATCAGGGGGTTCCTACAATGAGCAGTTCTTC,CAWSSSGGSYNEQFF
TRBJ1-2,TRBD1,TRBV2,few,TGTGCCAGCAGGAAGGGACAGAACTATGGCTACACCTTC,CASRKGQNYGYTF
TRBJ1-3,.,TRBV6-2/TRBV6-3,.,TGTGCCAGCAGCGCTACCCGGGACAGAAACACCATATATTTT,CASSATRDRNTIYF
TRBJ1-1,TRBD1,TRBV5-1,.,TGCGCCAGCAGCCTAGGGGGCGAGCGGGCTGAAGCTTTCTTT,CASSLGGERAEAFF
TRBJ1-1,.,TRBV5-1,.,TGCGCCAGCAGCCCCCTCAGGGACAAAAAGTTTGAAGCTTTCTTT,CASSPLRDKKFEAFF
TRBJ1-6,.,TRBV10-3,.,TGTGCCATCAGTGAGTCGACGGGGGGCAATTCACCCCTCCACTTT,CAISESTGGNSPLHF
TRBJ1-1,TRBD1,TRBV18,.,TGTGCCAGCTCACCGAGGACAGGAATGAACACTGAAGCTTTCTTT,CASSPRTGMNTEAFF
TRBJ1-1,TRBD1,TRBV7-6,few,TGTGCCAGCAGCCCGATTACAGGGGTTCCTGAAGCTTTCTTT,CASSPITGVPEAFF
TRBJ1-2,.,TRBV5-1,.,TGCGCCAGCAGCCCTGATCCAGGGTACGGCTACACCTTC,CASSPDPGYGYTF
TRBJ2-1,.,TRBV5-5,.,TGTGCCAGCAGCTTGGCACTGGAGAGCTCCTACAATGAGCAGTTCTTC,CASSLALESSYNEQFF